One sample yielded the 2 T cell receptor beta chains listed below, sequenced in a study of T cells in localized non-small cell lung cancer. Libraries were prepared by immunoSEQ multiplex PCR; TCRdb keeps only in-frame clonotypes and omits some of them. The sample includes roughly 89,000 clones, roughly 91% seen only once; the top ten take about 4%. The sequences come from PBMCs, collected before any cancer treatment. The receptors derive from a woman between 40 and 69 years old with stage II squamous cell lung carcinoma.

This chain connects TRBV7-9 to TRBJ2-3; unclear D gene. CDR1 and CDR2 (germline): SEHNR, FQNEAQ (reference sequence). V was clipped by 5 bases and J by 4 bases, with 10 bases between them. This CDR3 is 13 amino acids long. The DNA of the CDR3 is TGTGCCAGCAGCCCTAAATCAGCAGATACGCAGTATTTT. Its protein is CASSPKSADTQYF.

This chain joins TRBV29-1 and TRBJ2-7, with D hard to call. CDR3 length: 12 residues. Germline-derived CDR1 and CDR2 are SQVTM and ANQGSEA. Between the trimmed V and J ends, which lost 2 bases and 0 bases, there was a span of 5 bases. CDR3 in amino acids: CSVESISYEQYF. As DNA, the CDR3 is TGCAGCGTTGAATCAATCTCCTACGAGCAGTACTTC.